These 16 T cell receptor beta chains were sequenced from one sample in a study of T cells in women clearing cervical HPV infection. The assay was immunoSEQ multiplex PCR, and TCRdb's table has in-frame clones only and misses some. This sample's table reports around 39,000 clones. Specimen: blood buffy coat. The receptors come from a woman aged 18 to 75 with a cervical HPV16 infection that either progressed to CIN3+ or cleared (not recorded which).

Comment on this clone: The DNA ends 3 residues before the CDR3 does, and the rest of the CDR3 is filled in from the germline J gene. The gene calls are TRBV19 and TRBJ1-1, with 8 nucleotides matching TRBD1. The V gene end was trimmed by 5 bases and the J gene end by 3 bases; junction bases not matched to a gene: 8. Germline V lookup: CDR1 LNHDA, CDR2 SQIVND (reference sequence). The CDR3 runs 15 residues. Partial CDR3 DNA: TGTGCCAGTAGTCTACAGGGGGAGGAGGACACTGAA. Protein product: CASSLQGEEDTE. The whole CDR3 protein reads CASSLQGEEDTEAFF. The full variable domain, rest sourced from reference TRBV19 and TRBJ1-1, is DGGITQSPKYLFRKEGQNVTLSCEQNLNHDAMYWYRQDPGQGLRLIYYSQIVNDFQKGDIAEGYSVSREKKESFPLTVTSAQKNPTAFYLCASSLQGEEDTEAFFGQGTRLTVV.

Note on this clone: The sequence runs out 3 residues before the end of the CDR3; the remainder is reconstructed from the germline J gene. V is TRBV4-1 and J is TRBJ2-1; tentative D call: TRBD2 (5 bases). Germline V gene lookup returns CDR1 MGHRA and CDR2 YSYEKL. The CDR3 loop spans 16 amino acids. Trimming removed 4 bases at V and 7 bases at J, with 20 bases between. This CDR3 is CASSRVATTRGNEQFF. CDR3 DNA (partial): TGCGCCAGCAGCCGGGTCGCAACGACTCGCGGGAATGAG.

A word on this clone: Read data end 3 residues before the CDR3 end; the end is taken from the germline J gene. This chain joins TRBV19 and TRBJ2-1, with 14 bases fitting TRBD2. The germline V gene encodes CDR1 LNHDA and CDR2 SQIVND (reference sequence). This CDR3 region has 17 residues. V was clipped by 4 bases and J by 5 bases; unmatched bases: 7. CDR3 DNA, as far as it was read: TGTGCCAGTAGTACCCTGGGACTAGCGGGAGAAGACAATGAG. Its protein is CASSTLGLAGEDNE. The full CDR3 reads CASSTLGLAGEDNEQFF. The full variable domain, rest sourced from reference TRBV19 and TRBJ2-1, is DGGITQSPKYLFRKEGQNVTLSCEQNLNHDAMYWYRQDPGQGLRLIYYSQIVNDFQKGDIAEGYSVSREKKESFPLTVTSAQKNPTAFYLCASSTLGLAGEDNEQFFGPGTRLTVL.

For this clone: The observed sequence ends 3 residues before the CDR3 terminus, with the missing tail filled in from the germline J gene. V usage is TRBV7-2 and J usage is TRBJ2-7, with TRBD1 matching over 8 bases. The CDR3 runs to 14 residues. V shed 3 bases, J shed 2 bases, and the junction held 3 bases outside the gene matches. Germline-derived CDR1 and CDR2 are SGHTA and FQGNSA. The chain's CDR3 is CASSFRDRTYEQYF. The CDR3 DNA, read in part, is TGTGCCAGCAGCTTCCGGGACAGGACCTACGAG.

CDR3 protein: CATQGPGANVLFF. Partial CDR3 DNA: TGTGCCACCCAGGGCCCTGGGGCCAACGTG. The rearrangement links TRBV19 to TRBJ2-2, with D perhaps matching TRBD1 (5 bases). The read finishes 3 residues shy of the CDR3 end, and the germline J gene is used to complete it. From germline, CDR1 is LNHDA and CDR2 SQIVND (reference sequence). This CDR3 spans 13 amino acids.

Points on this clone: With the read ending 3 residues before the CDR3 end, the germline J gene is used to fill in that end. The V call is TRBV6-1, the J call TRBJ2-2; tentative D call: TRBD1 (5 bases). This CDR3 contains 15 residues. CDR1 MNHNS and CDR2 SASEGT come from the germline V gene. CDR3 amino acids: CASSVSTGWGSPLFF. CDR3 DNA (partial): TGTGCCAGCAGTGTGTCTACAGGCTGGGGTTCACCG.

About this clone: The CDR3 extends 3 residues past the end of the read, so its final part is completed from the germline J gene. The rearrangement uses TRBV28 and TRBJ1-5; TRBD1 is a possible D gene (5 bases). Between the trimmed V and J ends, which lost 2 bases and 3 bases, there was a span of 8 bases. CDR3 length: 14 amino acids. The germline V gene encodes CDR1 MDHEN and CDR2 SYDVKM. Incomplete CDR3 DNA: TGTGCCAGCAGTTTACAGGGTATCAATCAGCCC. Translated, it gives CASSLQGINQP. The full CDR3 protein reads CASSLQGINQPQHF.

CDR3 in amino acids: CASRLDSQNEQFF. CDR3 DNA, as far as it was read: TGTGCCAGCCGACTGGATTCTCAGAATGAG. J is TRBJ2-1 and V is TRBV12-3 or TRBV12-4; D call uncertain. From the germline J gene comes the end of the CDR3, since the read stops 3 residues before it. The CDR3 runs to 13 residues. Trimming removed 8 bases at V and 7 bases at J, with 15 bases between.

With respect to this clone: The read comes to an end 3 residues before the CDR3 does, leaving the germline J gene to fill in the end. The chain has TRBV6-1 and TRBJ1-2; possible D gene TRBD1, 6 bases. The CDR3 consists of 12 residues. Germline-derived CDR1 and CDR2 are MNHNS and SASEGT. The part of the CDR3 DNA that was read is TGTGCCAGCAGTGAAGTTCGGACAGAC. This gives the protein CASSEVRTD. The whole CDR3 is CASSEVRTDYTF.

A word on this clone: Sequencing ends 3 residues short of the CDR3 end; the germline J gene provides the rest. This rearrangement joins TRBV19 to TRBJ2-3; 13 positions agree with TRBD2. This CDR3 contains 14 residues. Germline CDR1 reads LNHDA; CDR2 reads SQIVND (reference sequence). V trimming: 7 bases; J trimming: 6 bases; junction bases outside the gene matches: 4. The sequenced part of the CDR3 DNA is TGTGCCAGTACCGGACTAGCGGGAGCCGATACG. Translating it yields CASTGLAGADT. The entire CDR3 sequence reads CASTGLAGADTQYF.

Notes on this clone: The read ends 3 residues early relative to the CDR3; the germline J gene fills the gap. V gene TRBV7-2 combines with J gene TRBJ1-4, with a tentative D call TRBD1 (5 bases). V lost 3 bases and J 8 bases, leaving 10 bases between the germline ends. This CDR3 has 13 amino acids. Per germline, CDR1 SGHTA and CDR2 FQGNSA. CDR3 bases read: TGTGCCAGCAGCTTTGGGGCTAGAGAAAAA. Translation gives CASSFGAREK. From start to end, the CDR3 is CASSFGAREKLFF.

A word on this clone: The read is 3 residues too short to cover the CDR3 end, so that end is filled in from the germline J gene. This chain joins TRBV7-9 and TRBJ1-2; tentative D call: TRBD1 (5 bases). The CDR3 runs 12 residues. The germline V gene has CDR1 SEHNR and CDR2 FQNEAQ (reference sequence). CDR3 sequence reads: CASSTQDYDYTF. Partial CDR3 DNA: TGTGCCAGCAGCACACAGGATTACGAC.

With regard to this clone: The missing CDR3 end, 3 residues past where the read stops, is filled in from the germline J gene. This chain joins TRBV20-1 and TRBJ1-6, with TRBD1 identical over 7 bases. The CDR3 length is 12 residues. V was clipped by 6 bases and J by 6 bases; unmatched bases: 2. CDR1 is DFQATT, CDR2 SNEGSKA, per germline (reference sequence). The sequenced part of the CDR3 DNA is TGCAGTGCAGGGGGCTTTAATTCACCC. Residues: CSAGGFNSP. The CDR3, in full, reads CSAGGFNSPLHF.

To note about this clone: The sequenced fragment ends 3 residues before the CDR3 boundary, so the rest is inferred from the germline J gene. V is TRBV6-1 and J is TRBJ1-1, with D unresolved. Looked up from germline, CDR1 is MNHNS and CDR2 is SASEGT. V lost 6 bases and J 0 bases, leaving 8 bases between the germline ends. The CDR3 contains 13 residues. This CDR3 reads CASREILNTEAFF. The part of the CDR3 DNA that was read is TGTGCCAGCAGGGAAATATTGAACACTGAA.

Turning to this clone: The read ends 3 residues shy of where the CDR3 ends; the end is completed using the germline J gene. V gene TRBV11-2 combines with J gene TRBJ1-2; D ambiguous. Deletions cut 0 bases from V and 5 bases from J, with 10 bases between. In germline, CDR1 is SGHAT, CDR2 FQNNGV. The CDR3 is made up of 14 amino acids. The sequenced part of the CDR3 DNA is TGTGCCAGCAGCTTAGATTACTCTCGGTATGGC. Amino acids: CASSLDYSRYG. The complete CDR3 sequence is CASSLDYSRYGYTF.

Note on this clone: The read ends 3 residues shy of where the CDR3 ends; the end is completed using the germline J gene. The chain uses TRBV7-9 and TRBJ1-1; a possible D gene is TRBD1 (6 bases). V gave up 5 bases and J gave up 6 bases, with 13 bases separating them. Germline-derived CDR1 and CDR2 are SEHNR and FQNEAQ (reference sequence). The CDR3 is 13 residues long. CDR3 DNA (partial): TGTGCCAGCAGCCAGTCAGGGGACGCTGAA. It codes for CASSQSGDAE. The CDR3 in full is CASSQSGDAEAFF.